This T cell receptor beta chain was obtained from a study of blood T cell repertoires in COVID-19. For the study at large: PBMCs, B-cell-depleted T cells, or T cells provided the cDNA or gDNA that made up the material.

Original methodology: Reference gene primers were amplified, and this amplification served to estimate nucleated cell counts. Measured with immunoSEQ multiplex PCR; TCRdb has only the in-frame clones, and not every one. For V, J and clone size, that table is used; D and trimming come from the DNA. The data hold about 170,000 clones, with 80% to 90% observed a single time. Trimming at V came to 0 bases and at J to 5 bases, leaving 3 bases not matched to a gene. The CDR3 spans 15 residues. Germline assignment: CDR1 SGHRS and CDR2 YFSETQ. The chain is built from TRBV5-1 and TRBJ2-5; 11 bases align to TRBD2. Sequences were obtained from peripheral blood. This sequence was found in a woman aged 55-70 years with COVID-19, enrolled during active disease. CDR3 amino acids: CASSLGTSGSETQYF. The CDR3 bases are TGCGCCAGCAGCTTGGGCACTAGCGGGAGTGAGACCCAGTACTTC.